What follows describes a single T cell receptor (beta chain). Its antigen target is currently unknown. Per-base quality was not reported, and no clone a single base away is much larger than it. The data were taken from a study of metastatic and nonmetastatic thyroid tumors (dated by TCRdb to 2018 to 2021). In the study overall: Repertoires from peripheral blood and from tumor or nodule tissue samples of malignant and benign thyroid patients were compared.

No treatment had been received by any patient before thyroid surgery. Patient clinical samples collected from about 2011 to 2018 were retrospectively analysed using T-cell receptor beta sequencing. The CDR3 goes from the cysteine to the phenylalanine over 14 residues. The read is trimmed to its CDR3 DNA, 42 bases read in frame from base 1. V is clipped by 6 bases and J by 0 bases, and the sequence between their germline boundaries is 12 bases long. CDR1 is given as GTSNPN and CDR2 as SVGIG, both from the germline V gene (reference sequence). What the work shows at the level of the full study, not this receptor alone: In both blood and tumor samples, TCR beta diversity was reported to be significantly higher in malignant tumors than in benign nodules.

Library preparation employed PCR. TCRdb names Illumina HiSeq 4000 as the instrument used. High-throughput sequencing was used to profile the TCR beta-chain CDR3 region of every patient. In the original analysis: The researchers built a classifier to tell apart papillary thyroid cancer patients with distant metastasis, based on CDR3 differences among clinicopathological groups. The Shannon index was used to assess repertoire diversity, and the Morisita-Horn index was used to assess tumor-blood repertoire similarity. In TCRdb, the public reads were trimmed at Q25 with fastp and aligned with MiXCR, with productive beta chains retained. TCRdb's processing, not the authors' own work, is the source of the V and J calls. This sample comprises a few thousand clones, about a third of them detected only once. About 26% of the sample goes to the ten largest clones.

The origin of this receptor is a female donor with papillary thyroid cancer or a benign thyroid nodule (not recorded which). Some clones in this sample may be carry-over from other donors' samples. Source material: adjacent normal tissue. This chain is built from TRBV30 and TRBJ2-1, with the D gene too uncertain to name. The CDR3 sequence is CACKNDSSYNEQFF. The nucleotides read TGTGCCTGTAAGAATGACTCCTCCTACAATGAGCAGTTCTTC.